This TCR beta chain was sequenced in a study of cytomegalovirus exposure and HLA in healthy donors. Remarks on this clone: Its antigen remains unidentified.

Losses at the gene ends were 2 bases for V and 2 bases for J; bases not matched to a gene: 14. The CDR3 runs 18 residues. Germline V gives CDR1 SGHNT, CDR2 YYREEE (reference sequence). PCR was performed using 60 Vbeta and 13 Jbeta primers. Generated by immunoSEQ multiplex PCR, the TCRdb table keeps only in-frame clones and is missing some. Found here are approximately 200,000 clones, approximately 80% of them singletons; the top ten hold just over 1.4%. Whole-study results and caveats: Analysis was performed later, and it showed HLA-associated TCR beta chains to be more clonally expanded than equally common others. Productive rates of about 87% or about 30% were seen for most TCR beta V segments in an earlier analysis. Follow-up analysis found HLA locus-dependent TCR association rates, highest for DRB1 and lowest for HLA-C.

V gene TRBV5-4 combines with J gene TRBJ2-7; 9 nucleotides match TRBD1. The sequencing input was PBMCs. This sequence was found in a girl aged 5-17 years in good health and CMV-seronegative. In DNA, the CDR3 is TGTGCCAGCAGCTTAACCGGGACAGGGTACTCTCGTGCCTACGAGCAGTACTTC. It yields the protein CASSLTGTGYSRAYEQYF.